Each of the 20 T cell receptor beta chains below was sequenced from the same sample in a study of cytomegalovirus exposure and HLA in healthy donors. The PCR contained 60 Vbeta and 13 Jbeta primers. Measured with immunoSEQ multiplex PCR; TCRdb has only the in-frame clones, and not every one. The data show about 200,000 clones, 9.5% to 15% seen once. The material sequenced was PBMCs. These TCRs come from a man in his fifties or sixties in good health and CMV-seropositive.

This clone has only a few counts. This rearrangement joins TRBV7-2 to TRBJ1-2; no definite D call. Trimming left V 8 bases short and J 7 bases short, with 11 bases between. Germline values: CDR1 SGHTA, CDR2 FQGNSA. This CDR3 contains 11 residues. Here the CDR3 DNA reads TGTGCCAGCGCCCTAGAACGTGGCTACACCTTC. This sequence encodes CASALERGYTF. Full variable domain (missing parts from reference TRBV7-2 and TRBJ1-2): GAGVSQSPSNKVTEKGKDVELRCDPISGHTALYWYRQSLGQGLEFLIYFQGNSAPDKSGLPSDRFSAERTGGSVSTLTIQRTQQEDSAVYLCASALERGYTFGSGTRLTVV.

The chain employs TRBV6-1 and TRBJ2-7; D perhaps matches TRBD2 (6 bases). Trimming shortened V by 2 bases and J by 7 bases, and 12 bases separated the two germline ends. The CDR3 spans 13 residues. Per the germline V gene, CDR1 is MNHNS and CDR2 is SASEGT. The CDR3 sequence: CASSEWGLSEQYV. CDR3 DNA: TGTGCCAGCAGTGAATGGGGACTGAGTGAGCAGTACGTC.

This clone has just one count. The chain links TRBV5-1 to TRBJ2-5, with D possibly matching TRBD2 (6 bases). Germline CDR1 and CDR2: SGHRS and YFSETQ. The CDR3 totals 13 residues. With 1 base removed from V and 5 bases from J, the gap between germline ends came to 9 bases. The CDR3 reads CASSLRGMETQYF. CDR3 sequence (DNA): TGCGCCAGCAGCTTGCGGGGGATGGAGACCCAGTACTTC.

This clone was found a few times. The chain is built from TRBV9 and TRBJ1-3, with D possibly being TRBD1 (6 bases). The germline V gene has CDR1 SGDLS and CDR2 YYNGEE. V lost 4 bases and J 8 bases, leaving 22 bases between the germline ends. This CDR3 is built from 16 residues. The CDR3 reads CASSRGGLLMGDTIYF. In nucleotides, the CDR3 is TGTGCCAGCAGCAGGGGGGGACTCCTCATGGGTGACACCATATATTTT.

V and J are TRBV6-1 and TRBJ1-5, with TRBD1 matching 12 bases. The ends lost 6 bases at V and 5 bases at J; junction bases unmatched: 5. The germline gives CDR1 MNHNS, CDR2 SASEGT. The CDR3 runs to 15 residues. The CDR3 coding sequence is TGTGCCAGCAGGCCGGGACAGGGGGCTTATCAGCCCCAGCATTTT. Translating it yields CASRPGQGAYQPQHF.

The V call is TRBV15, the J call TRBJ1-5; tentative D call: TRBD1 (5 bases). The CDR3 is 18 residues long. From germline, CDR1 is LNHNV and CDR2 YYDKDF (reference sequence). Between the trimmed V and J ends, which lost 1 base and 2 bases, there was a span of 18 bases. CDR3 sequence: CATSRVGWRGGGNQPQHF. Here the CDR3 DNA reads TGTGCCACCAGCAGAGTGGGGTGGAGGGGAGGGGGCAATCAGCCCCAGCATTTT.

This clone has a handful of counts. The chain carries TRBV7-2 and TRBJ1-2; TRBD1 agrees at 8 bases. Germline V CDR1 and CDR2: SGHTA, FQGNSA. Trimming took 4 bases from V and 5 from J; bases not matched to a gene: 9. The CDR3 consists of 15 residues. Here the CDR3 reads CASSYRQGILYGYTF. CDR3 nucleotide sequence: TGTGCCAGCAGCTATAGACAGGGGATTCTTTATGGCTACACCTTC. The full variable domain, its missing parts supplied by reference TRBV7-2 and TRBJ1-2, is GAGVSQSPSNKVTEKGKDVELRCDPISGHTALYWYRQSLGQGLEFLIYFQGNSAPDKSGLPSDRFSAERTGGSVSTLTIQRTQQEDSAVYLCASSYRQGILYGYTFGSGTRLTVV.

V and J are TRBV7-9 and TRBJ2-5, with 11 bases that match TRBD1. Germline assignment: CDR1 SEHNR and CDR2 FQNEAQ (reference sequence). Trimming cost V 5 bases and J 5 bases; bases outside gene matches: 10. The CDR3 has 16 residues. CDR3 region: CASSRTAGTGGETQYF. The CDR3 nucleotides are TGTGCCAGCAGCCGCACCGCCGGGACAGGGGGGGAGACCCAGTACTTC.

The genes are TRBV11-3 and TRBJ2-6; the D gene is possibly TRBD1 (5 bases). This CDR3 is built from 16 residues. V lost 5 bases to trimming and J lost 0 bases, with 11 bases between them. CDR1 and CDR2 from the germline V gene are SGHNT and YENEEA. DNA for the CDR3: TGTGCCAGCAGCCTGGGGCCTACCTCTGGGGCCAACGTCCTGACTTTC. The encoded protein is CASSLGPTSGANVLTF.

This chain links TRBV6-6 with TRBJ2-1; 7 bases match TRBD1. CDR1 is MNHNY, CDR2 SVGAGI, per germline (reference sequence). Trimming removed 8 bases from V and 5 bases from J; junction bases left unmatched: 9. This CDR3 is built from 14 residues. CDR3 nucleotides: TGTGCCAGCGGATGGACAGGACGTAACAATGAGCAGTTCTTC. Encoded protein: CASGWTGRNNEQFF.

In its sample, this clone was seen a few times. This chain joins TRBV5-6 and TRBJ2-7; TRBD1 matches 7 bases. Looked up from germline, CDR1 is SGHDT and CDR2 is YYEEEE. The length of the CDR3 is 16 residues. V shed 4 bases and J 3 bases; nucleotides not matched to a gene: 13. In DNA form, the CDR3 reads TGTGCCAGCAGCCTCCGCCCCTCGGGACAGTTCTACGAGCAGTACGTC. It codes for CASSLRPSGQFYEQYV.

The sample holds a few counts of this clone. The rearrangement joins TRBV28 to TRBJ2-7; 7 bases map to TRBD1. This CDR3 region has 14 residues. Trimming took 7 bases from V and 5 from J; bases not matched to a gene: 11. Germline values: CDR1 MDHEN, CDR2 SYDVKM. The CDR3 DNA reads as TGTGCCAGCATTCCGACAGGGAAAGGGCACGAGCAGTACGTC. Residues: CASIPTGKGHEQYV.

The chain combines TRBV15 with TRBJ1-6; no clear D. Deletions cut 8 bases from V and 7 bases from J, with 12 bases between. Germline CDR1 is LNHNV and CDR2 is YYDKDF (reference sequence). The CDR3 length is 13 residues. CDR3 amino acids: CATGRPPNSPLHF. CDR3 bases: TGTGCCACCGGGAGGCCGCCCAATTCACCCCTCCACTTT.

The V and J genes are TRBV11-3 and TRBJ2-3, with 9 bases that match TRBD2. Per germline, CDR1 SGHNT and CDR2 YENEEA. V was clipped by 1 base and J by 2 bases; unmatched bases: 4. This CDR3 has 16 residues. CDR3 loop: CASSLGLAGATDTQYF. CDR3 DNA sequence: TGTGCCAGCAGCTTAGGCTTAGCGGGGGCCACAGATACGCAGTATTTT.

As to this clone: Different DNA sequences within this sample yield the same CDR3. The CDR3 here is CASSERGWNEQFF. In DNA, the CDR3 is TGTGCCAGCAGTGAAAGGGGGTGGAATGAGCAGTTCTTC. The rearrangement uses TRBV6-1 and TRBJ2-1, with D maybe TRBD1 (6 bases). The CDR3 is 13 residues long. Germline CDR1 is MNHNS and CDR2 is SASEGT. Trimming took 2 bases from V and 7 from J, leaving 9 bases between them.

There are a few counts of this clone. The rearrangement joins TRBV5-1 to TRBJ1-3, with 9 bases fitting TRBD1. This CDR3 region has 16 residues. Germline V lookup: CDR1 SGHRS, CDR2 YFSETQ. V was clipped by 4 bases and J by 6 bases; unmatched bases: 11. Here the CDR3 reads CASSPTGGQGENTIYF. The CDR3 DNA reads TGCGCCAGCAGCCCTACAGGGGGACAGGGCGAAAACACCATATATTTT.

This clone was counted between two and nine times. The rearrangement links TRBV9 to TRBJ2-7; 10 bases map to TRBD1. Germline CDR1 is SGDLS and CDR2 is YYNGEE. The CDR3 has 16 amino acids. J gave up 5 bases and V 4 bases, and 12 bases lay outside the gene matches. The CDR3 reads CASSPRDRGFLNEQYV. The CDR3 DNA follows: TGTGCCAGCAGCCCACGGGACAGGGGTTTTTTGAACGAGCAGTACGTC.

This clone was counted between two and nine times. The chain combines TRBV6-5 with TRBJ2-3; 9 positions match TRBD2. J gave up 2 bases and V 4 bases, and 4 bases lay outside the gene matches. Per germline, CDR1 MNHEY and CDR2 SVGAGI. This CDR3 contains 15 residues. CDR3 in amino acids: CASSLLAGVTDTQYF. The CDR3 nucleotides are TGTGCCAGCAGTTTATTAGCGGGGGTCACAGATACGCAGTATTTT.

This clone has just a few counts. The J gene is TRBJ2-7, the V gene TRBV5-1; 13 bases map to TRBD2. Looked up from germline, CDR1 is SGHRS and CDR2 is YFSETQ. Trimming cost V 2 bases and J 6 bases; bases outside gene matches: 8. The CDR3 contains 16 residues. CDR3 sequence reads: CASSFGTSGVLLEQYF. The CDR3 DNA follows: TGCGCCAGCAGCTTTGGGACTAGCGGGGTACTGCTCGAGCAGTACTTC.

There are a few counts of this clone. The rearrangement uses TRBV6-6 and TRBJ1-1; D is possibly TRBD1 (6 bases). The CDR3 totals 14 residues. CDR1 and CDR2 from the germline V gene are MNHNY and SVGAGI (reference sequence). Trimming left V 5 bases short and J 5 bases short, with 15 bases between. The CDR3 is CASSDTTGGTEAFF. The CDR3 nucleotides read TGTGCCAGCAGTGACACGACAGGTGGAACTGAAGCTTTCTTT.